The rows below give T cell receptor beta chains drawn from one sample of a study of beta chain features in type 1 diabetes. Only in-frame clones appear in the TCRdb table, and some are missing; sequencing was by immunoSEQ multiplex PCR. Of around 70,000 clones listed, roughly 49% are singletons. The specimen sequenced was central memory CD4+ T cells from blood. The origin of the receptors is a man aged 30 to 45 with type 1 diabetes. CDR3s include the opening cysteine and the closing phenylalanine or tryptophan. The D gene is left open where the match is weak. Only part of the rows carry a size: once, few, many, or a class if the clone is expanded.

J gene,V gene,D gene,clone size,CDR3 protein,CDR3 DNA
TRBJ1-4,TRBV30,.,few,CAWSFGGTNEKLFF,TGTGCCTGGAGTTTCGGGGGGACTAATGAAAAACTGTTTTTT
TRBJ2-7,TRBV21-1,.,.,CASSKAPPLAVSSYEQYF,TGTGCCAGCAGCAAAGCCCCTCCACTAGCGGTAAGCTCCTACGAGCAGTACTTC
TRBJ1-1,TRBV4-1,.,.,CASSQGPQREAFF,TGCGCCAGCAGCCAAGGACCGCAGAGGGAAGCTTTCTTT
TRBJ1-6,TRBV2,TRBD1,.,CASSVDRVNSPLHF,TGTGCCAGCAGTGTGGACAGGGTCAATTCACCCCTCCACTTT
TRBJ1-5,TRBV6-1,TRBD1,few,CASRDRASGPQHF,TGTGCCAGCAGGGACAGGGCCTCGGGGCCCCAGCATTTT
TRBJ1-4,TRBV25-1,TRBD1,few,CASSPGTGINEKLFF,TGTGCCAGCAGCCCCGGGACAGGGATTAATGAAAAACTGTTTTTT
TRBJ2-5,TRBV10-1,.,few,CASSDRTAQETQYF,TGCGCCAGCAGTGACCGGACAGCACAAGAGACCCAGTACTTC
TRBJ2-7,TRBV19,.,.,CASSIRLVSYEQYF,TGTGCCAGTAGTATAAGACTAGTCTCCTACGAGCAGTACTTC
TRBJ2-1,TRBV5-1,TRBD1,few,CASSPSGQGKNEQFF,TGCGCCAGCAGCCCCTCGGGACAGGGAAAAAACGAGCAGTTCTTC
TRBJ2-7,TRBV10-1,TRBD1,few,CASSVEGANEQYF,TGCGCCAGCAGTGTAGAGGGGGCGAACGAGCAGTACTTC
TRBJ2-3,TRBV6-6,TRBD2,.,CASKRLAGPTQYF,TGTGCCAGCAAAAGACTAGCGGGACCGACGCAGTATTTT
TRBJ1-1,TRBV7-9,.,few,CASRLDRNTEAFF,TGTGCCAGTAGACTCGACCGGAACACTGAAGCTTTCTTT
TRBJ2-2,TRBV7-2,.,.,CASSFAGAGTGELFF,TGTGCCAGCAGCTTCGCGGGGGCGGGCACCGGGGAGCTGTTTTTT
TRBJ1-4,TRBV2,.,.,CASRSGGEKLFF,TGTGCCAGCAGGTCCGGGGGGGAAAAACTGTTTTTT
TRBJ2-2,TRBV5-1,.,few,CASKVRTGGWGTGELFF,TGCGCCAGTAAAGTCCGGACGGGGGGCTGGGGCACCGGGGAGCTGTTTTTT
TRBJ1-4,TRBV7-9,.,.,CASSRGSSPNEKLFF,TGTGCCAGCAGCCGAGGCAGTTCCCCTAATGAAAAACTGTTTTTT
TRBJ2-2,TRBV7-6,TRBD1,.,CASSFGTGGLGELFF,TGTGCCAGCAGCTTTGGGACAGGAGGGCTCGGGGAGCTGTTTTTT
TRBJ1-2,TRBV5-1,TRBD1,.,CASSSDYRGGGYTF,TGCGCCAGCAGCTCAGATTACAGGGGTGGAGGCTACACCTTC
TRBJ1-1,TRBV7-9,.,few,CASSYPQGGSTEAFF,TGTGCCAGCAGCTACCCACAGGGCGGGAGCACTGAAGCTTTCTTT
TRBJ2-1,TRBV10-2,.,.,CASSVSAYNEQFF,TGCGCCAGCAGTGTGTCCGCCTACAATGAGCAGTTCTTC
TRBJ1-4,TRBV6-5,.,.,CASSRDDNEKLFF,TGTGCCAGCAGCAGGGATGATAATGAAAAACTGTTTTTT
TRBJ2-5,TRBV7-7,TRBD2,few,CASSLSSGPLETQYF,TGTGCTAGCAGCTTATCTAGCGGGCCGCTTGAGACCCAGTACTTC
TRBJ1-5,TRBV7-2,TRBD1,few,CASSVGTGQGGSNQPQHF,TGTGCCAGCAGCGTAGGTACGGGACAGGGAGGGAGCAATCAGCCCCAGCATTTT
TRBJ1-4,TRBV15,TRBD1,.,CATSREQGRWEKLFF,TGTGCCACCAGCAGAGAACAGGGGCGGTGGGAAAAACTGTTTTTT
TRBJ1-1,TRBV9,.,once,CASSVRQVNTEAFF,TGTGCCAGCAGCGTAAGGCAGGTGAACACTGAAGCTTTCTTT
TRBJ2-1,TRBV6-5,TRBD2,.,CASRGTRLNEQFF,TGTGCCAGCAGGGGGACTAGACTCAATGAGCAGTTCTTC
TRBJ1-1,TRBV6-1,TRBD1,few,CASSGSGTGGRDTEAFF,TGTGCCAGCAGTGGATCCGGGACAGGGGGCCGGGACACTGAAGCTTTCTTT
TRBJ2-7,TRBV30,TRBD2,.,CAWSGGGSSYEQYF,TGTGCCTGGAGTGGGGGGGGGAGCTCCTACGAGCAGTACTTC
TRBJ1-2,TRBV6-5,.,few,CASSYTGNYGYTF,TGTGCCAGCAGTTACACAGGGAACTATGGCTACACCTTC
TRBJ1-1,TRBV7-2,.,.,CASSRGAVTVRTEAFF,TGTGCCAGCAGCCGGGGGGCCGTGACAGTGAGAACTGAAGCTTTCTTT
TRBJ1-4,TRBV6-1,.,.,CASNPGGGGKLFF,TGTGCCAGCAATCCGGGGGGAGGAGGAAAACTGTTTTTT
TRBJ2-7,TRBV25-1,.,.,CASSDGGTTYEQYF,TGTGCCAGCAGTGATGGGGGGACGACCTACGAGCAGTACTTC
TRBJ1-5,TRBV7-4,TRBD1,.,CASSPGTGQGRNQPQHF,TGTGCCAGCAGCCCCGGCACGGGACAGGGGAGGAATCAGCCCCAGCATTTT
TRBJ1-2,TRBV6-5,.,.,CASSYGRSYGYTF,TGTGCCAGCAGTTACGGGAGGAGCTATGGCTACACCTTC
TRBJ1-2,TRBV5-6,.,.,CASTVIGGTKNNYGYTF,TGTGCCAGCACCGTAATCGGGGGAACAAAGAATAACTATGGCTACACCTTC
TRBJ2-1,TRBV7-9,TRBD2,.,CASSPTSGRAGNEQFF,TGTGCCAGCAGCCCTACTAGCGGGAGGGCCGGGAATGAGCAGTTCTTC
TRBJ2-7,TRBV5-1,.,.,CASSPLVGESEQYF,TGCGCCAGCAGCCCCCTGGTGGGAGAGTCCGAGCAGTACTTC
TRBJ2-1,TRBV7-2,TRBD2,.,CASTQRTSGAGGYNEQFF,TGTGCCAGCACCCAACGGACTAGCGGGGCCGGGGGCTACAATGAGCAGTTCTTC
TRBJ2-1,TRBV7-8,TRBD2,.,CASSLSPRTSSYNEQFF,TGTGCCAGCAGCCTGAGCCCCAGGACTAGCTCCTACAATGAGCAGTTCTTC
TRBJ1-1,TRBV5-1,.,.,CASSLEVLGARTEAFF,TGCGCCAGCAGCTTGGAGGTGCTAGGGGCGCGAACTGAAGCTTTCTTT